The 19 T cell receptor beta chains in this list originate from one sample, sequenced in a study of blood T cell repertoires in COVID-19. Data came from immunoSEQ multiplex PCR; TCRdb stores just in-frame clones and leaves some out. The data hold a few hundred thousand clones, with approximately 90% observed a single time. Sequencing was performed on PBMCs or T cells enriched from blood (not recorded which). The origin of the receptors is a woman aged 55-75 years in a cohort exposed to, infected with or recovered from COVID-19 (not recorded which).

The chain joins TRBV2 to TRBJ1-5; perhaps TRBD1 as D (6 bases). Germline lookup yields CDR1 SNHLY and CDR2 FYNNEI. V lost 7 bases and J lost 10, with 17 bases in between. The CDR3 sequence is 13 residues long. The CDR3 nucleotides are TGTGCCAGCAATGGGGGGGCTACGAGCCCCCAGCATTTT. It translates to CASNGGATSPQHF.

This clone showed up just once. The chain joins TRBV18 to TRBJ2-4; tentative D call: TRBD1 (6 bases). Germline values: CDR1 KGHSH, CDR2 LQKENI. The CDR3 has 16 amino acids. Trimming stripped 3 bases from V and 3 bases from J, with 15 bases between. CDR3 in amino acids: CASSPPGGFGKNIQYF. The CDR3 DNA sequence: TGTGCCAGCTCACCGCCTGGGGGCTTCGGCAAAAACATTCAGTACTTC.

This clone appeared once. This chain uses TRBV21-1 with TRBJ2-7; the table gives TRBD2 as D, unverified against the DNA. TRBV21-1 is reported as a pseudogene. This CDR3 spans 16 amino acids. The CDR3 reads CASSKEEINLSYEQYF. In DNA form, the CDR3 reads TGTGCCAGCAGCAAAGAGGAGATAAACCTCTCCTACGAGCAGTACTTC.

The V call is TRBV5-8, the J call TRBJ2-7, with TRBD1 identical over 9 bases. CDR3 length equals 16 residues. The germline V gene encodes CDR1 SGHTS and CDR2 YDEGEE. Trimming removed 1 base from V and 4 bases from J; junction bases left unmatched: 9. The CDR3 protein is CASSLRSGQGSYEQYF. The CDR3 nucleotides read TGTGCCAGCAGCTTGAGGTCGGGACAGGGATCGTACGAGCAGTACTTC.

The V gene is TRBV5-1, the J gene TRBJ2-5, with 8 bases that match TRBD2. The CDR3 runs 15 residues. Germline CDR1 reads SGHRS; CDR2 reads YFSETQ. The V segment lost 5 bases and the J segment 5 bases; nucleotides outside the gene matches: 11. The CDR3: CASRRLAGREETQYF. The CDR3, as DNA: TGCGCCAGCAGACGTCTAGCGGGTCGGGAGGAGACCCAGTACTTC.

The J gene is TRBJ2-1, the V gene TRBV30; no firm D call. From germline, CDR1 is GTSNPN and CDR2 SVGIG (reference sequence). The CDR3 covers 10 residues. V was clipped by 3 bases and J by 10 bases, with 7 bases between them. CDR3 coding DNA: TGTGCCTGGAGACAGATAGAGCAGTTCTTC. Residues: CAWRQIEQFF.

The CDR3 loop reads CASSLGWPSEQYF. The CDR3 region has the DNA TGTGCCAGCAGTTTAGGATGGCCCTCGGAGCAGTACTTC. The chain combines TRBV12-3 or TRBV12-4 with TRBJ2-7; the D is unclear. There are 13 residues in the CDR3. Trimming shortened V by 1 base and J by 7 bases, and 11 bases separated the two germline ends.

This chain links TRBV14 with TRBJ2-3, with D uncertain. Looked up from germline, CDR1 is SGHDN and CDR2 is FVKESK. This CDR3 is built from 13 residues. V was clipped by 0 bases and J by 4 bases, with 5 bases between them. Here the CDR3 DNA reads TGTGCCAGCAGCCAAGACTACCCAGATACGCAGTATTTT. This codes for CASSQDYPDTQYF.

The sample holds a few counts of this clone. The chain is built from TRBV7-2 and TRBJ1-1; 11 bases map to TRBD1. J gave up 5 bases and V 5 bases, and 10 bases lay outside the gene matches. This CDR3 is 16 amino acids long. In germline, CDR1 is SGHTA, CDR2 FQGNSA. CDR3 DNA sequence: TGTGCCAGCAGCGTCAGGACAGGGGGCGTTGGAACTGAAGCTTTCTTT. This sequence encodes CASSVRTGGVGTEAFF. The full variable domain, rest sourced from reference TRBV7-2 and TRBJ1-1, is GAGVSQSPSNKVTEKGKDVELRCDPISGHTALYWYRQSLGQGLEFLIYFQGNSAPDKSGLPSDRFSAERTGGSVSTLTIQRTQQEDSAVYLCASSVRTGGVGTEAFFGQGTRLTVV.

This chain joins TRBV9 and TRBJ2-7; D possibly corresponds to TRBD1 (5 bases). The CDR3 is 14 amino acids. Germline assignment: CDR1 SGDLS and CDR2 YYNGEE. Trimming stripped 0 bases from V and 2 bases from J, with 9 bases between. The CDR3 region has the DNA TGTGCCAGCAGCGTAGGAACAGGCCCCTACGAGCAGTACTTC. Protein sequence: CASSVGTGPYEQYF.

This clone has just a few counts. In nucleotides, the CDR3 is TGTGCCACCCGGGGACAAATCTACGAGCAGTACTTC. It codes for CATRGQIYEQYF. This sequence joins TRBV10-3 and TRBJ2-7; a weak D match, TRBD1 (6 bases). Trimming cost V 10 bases and J 3 bases, with 13 bases left between them. Germline values: CDR1 ENHRY, CDR2 SYGVKD. This CDR3 region has 12 residues.

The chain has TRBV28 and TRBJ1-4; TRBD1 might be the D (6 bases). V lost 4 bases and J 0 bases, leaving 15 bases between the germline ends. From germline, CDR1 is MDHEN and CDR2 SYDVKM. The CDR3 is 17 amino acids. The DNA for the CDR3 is TGTGCCAGCAGTTCGCCCCGGGACACTGCAACTAATGAAAAACTGTTTTTT. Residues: CASSSPRDTATNEKLFF.

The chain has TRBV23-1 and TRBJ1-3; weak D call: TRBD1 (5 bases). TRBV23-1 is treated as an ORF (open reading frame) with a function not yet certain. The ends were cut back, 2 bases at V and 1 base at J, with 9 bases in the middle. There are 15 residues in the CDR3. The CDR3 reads CASSQSRQSGNTIYF. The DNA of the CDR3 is TGCGCCAGCAGTCAAAGTAGACAGTCTGGAAACACCATATATTTT.

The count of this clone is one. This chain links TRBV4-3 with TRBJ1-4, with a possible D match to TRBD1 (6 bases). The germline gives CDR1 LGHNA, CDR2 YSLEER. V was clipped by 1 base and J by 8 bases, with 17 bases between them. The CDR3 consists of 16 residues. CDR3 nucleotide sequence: TGCGCCAGCAGCCAAGGTGGGGGAGCAGGGGTCGAAAAACTGTTTTTT. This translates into CASSQGGGAGVEKLFF.

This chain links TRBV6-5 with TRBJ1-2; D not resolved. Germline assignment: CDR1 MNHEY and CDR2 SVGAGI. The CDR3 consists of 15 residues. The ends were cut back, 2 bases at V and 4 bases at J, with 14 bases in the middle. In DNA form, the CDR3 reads TGTGCCAGCAGTTACCGTTTGGAGGGATCCTATGGCTACACCTTC. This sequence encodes CASSYRLEGSYGYTF.

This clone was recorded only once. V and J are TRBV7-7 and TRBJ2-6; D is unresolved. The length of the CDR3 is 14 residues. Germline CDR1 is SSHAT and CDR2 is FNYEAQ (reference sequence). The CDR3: CAIEYSSGANVLTF. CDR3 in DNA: TGTGCTATCGAATACTCCTCTGGGGCCAACGTCCTGACTTTC.

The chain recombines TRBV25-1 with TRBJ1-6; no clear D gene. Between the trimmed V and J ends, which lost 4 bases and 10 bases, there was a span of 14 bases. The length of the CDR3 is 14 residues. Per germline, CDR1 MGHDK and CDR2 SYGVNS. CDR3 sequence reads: CASSGAGNLSPLHF. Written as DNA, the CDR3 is TGTGCCAGCAGTGGGGCCGGGAATTTATCACCCCTCCACTTT.

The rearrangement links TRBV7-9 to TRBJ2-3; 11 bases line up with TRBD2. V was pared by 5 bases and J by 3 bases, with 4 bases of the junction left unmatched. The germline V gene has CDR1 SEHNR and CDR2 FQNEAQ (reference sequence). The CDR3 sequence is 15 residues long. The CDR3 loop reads CASSTGLAETDTQYF. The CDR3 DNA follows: TGTGCCAGCAGCACGGGACTAGCGGAGACAGATACGCAGTATTTT.

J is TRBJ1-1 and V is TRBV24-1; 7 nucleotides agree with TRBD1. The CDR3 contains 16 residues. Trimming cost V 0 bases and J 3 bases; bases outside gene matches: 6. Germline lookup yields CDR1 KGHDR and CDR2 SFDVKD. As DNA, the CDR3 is TGTGCCACCAGTGATTTGTCCCATACAGGGGACACTGAAGCTTTCTTT. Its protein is CATSDLSHTGDTEAFF.